These T cell receptor beta chains were read from a single sample in a study of cytomegalovirus exposure and HLA in healthy donors. The method was immunoSEQ multiplex PCR; TCRdb's version includes in-frame clones alone and lacks a portion of them. This table holds about 140,000 clones, around 80% found once. The source material was PBMCs. The receptors come from a woman aged 40-49 years in good health and CMV-seronegative. Both conserved end residues are part of each CDR3. Each record gives: J gene, D gene, clone size, V gene, CDR3 protein, CDR3 DNA. D genes are given only for firm matches. Clone size is given for some rows only: seen once, a few or many times, or a class if the clone is expanded.

j_call: TRBJ2-2; d_call: TRBD2; clone_size: -; v_call: TRBV28; cdr3_aa: CANSPSGRAGELFF; cdr3_nt: TGTGCCAACAGCCCTAGCGGGAGGGCCGGGGAGCTGTTTTTT
j_call: TRBJ2-7; d_call: -; clone_size: -; v_call: TRBV5-6; cdr3_aa: CASSLRDNSYEQYF; cdr3_nt: TGTGCCAGCAGCTTAAGGGACAACTCCTACGAGCAGTACTTC
j_call: TRBJ2-2; d_call: TRBD2; clone_size: -; v_call: TRBV9; cdr3_aa: CASSVGGGSTGELFF; cdr3_nt: TGTGCCAGCAGCGTAGGGGGCGGGAGCACCGGGGAGCTGTTTTTT
j_call: TRBJ1-2; d_call: -; clone_size: -; v_call: TRBV6-1; cdr3_aa: CASSERANYGYTF; cdr3_nt: TGTGCCAGCAGTGAGAGAGCTAACTATGGCTACACCTTC
j_call: TRBJ2-3; d_call: -; clone_size: -; v_call: TRBV27; cdr3_aa: CASSLVIGGTGPDTQYF; cdr3_nt: TGTGCCAGCAGTTTAGTAATTGGGGGGACCGGGCCAGATACGCAGTATTTT
j_call: TRBJ2-7; d_call: TRBD2; clone_size: -; v_call: TRBV11-2; cdr3_aa: CASSSLLRGLAEPWEQYF; cdr3_nt: TGTGCCAGCAGCTCGCTACTTCGTGGGCTAGCGGAACCCTGGGAGCAGTACTTC
j_call: TRBJ2-7; d_call: TRBD1; clone_size: -; v_call: TRBV7-2; cdr3_aa: CASSLVRGQGHHEQYF; cdr3_nt: TGTGCCAGCAGCTTAGTAAGGGGACAGGGGCATCACGAGCAGTACTTC
j_call: TRBJ2-7; d_call: -; clone_size: -; v_call: TRBV25-1; cdr3_aa: CASTYEQYF; cdr3_nt: TGTGCCAGTACCTACGAGCAGTACTTC
j_call: TRBJ2-7; d_call: TRBD1; clone_size: -; v_call: TRBV7-9; cdr3_aa: CASRGDGQGSEQYF; cdr3_nt: TGTGCCAGTCGGGGTGATGGACAGGGCTCCGAGCAGTACTTC
j_call: TRBJ1-3; d_call: -; clone_size: -; v_call: TRBV10-1; cdr3_aa: CASSGGSGNTIYF; cdr3_nt: TGCGCCAGCAGTGGAGGCTCTGGAAACACCATATATTTT
j_call: TRBJ1-6; d_call: TRBD1; clone_size: -; v_call: TRBV7-3; cdr3_aa: CASSLMGQGVSPLHF; cdr3_nt: TGTGCCAGCAGCTTAATGGGACAGGGTGTATCACCCCTCCACTTT
j_call: TRBJ1-5; d_call: TRBD1; clone_size: -; v_call: TRBV5-4; cdr3_aa: CASSFDRGEYQPQHF; cdr3_nt: TGTGCCAGCAGCTTCGACAGGGGCGAGTATCAGCCCCAGCATTTT
j_call: TRBJ2-5; d_call: -; clone_size: -; v_call: TRBV15; cdr3_aa: CATFPSLQETQYF; cdr3_nt: TGTGCCACCTTTCCGTCTCTCCAAGAGACCCAGTACTTC
j_call: TRBJ2-3; d_call: TRBD2; clone_size: -; v_call: TRBV6-1; cdr3_aa: CAGAPLAGRTDTQYF; cdr3_nt: TGTGCCGGGGCCCCACTAGCGGGCCGCACAGATACGCAGTATTTT
j_call: TRBJ2-1; d_call: -; clone_size: -; v_call: TRBV7-3; cdr3_aa: CASSLKTGSYNEQFF; cdr3_nt: TGTGCCAGCAGCTTGAAGACAGGTTCTTACAATGAGCAGTTCTTC
j_call: TRBJ1-5; d_call: -; clone_size: -; v_call: TRBV11-2; cdr3_aa: CASSLVGQPQHF; cdr3_nt: TGTGCCAGCAGCTTAGTGGGCCAGCCCCAGCATTTT
j_call: TRBJ1-1; d_call: TRBD1; clone_size: once; v_call: TRBV6-5; cdr3_aa: CASTPQGGNTEAFF; cdr3_nt: TGTGCCAGCACCCCACAGGGGGGGAACACTGAAGCTTTCTTT
j_call: TRBJ1-5; d_call: -; clone_size: -; v_call: TRBV9; cdr3_aa: CASSVAGVSNQPQHF; cdr3_nt: TGTGCCAGCAGCGTAGCAGGGGTCAGCAATCAGCCCCAGCATTTT
j_call: TRBJ2-3; d_call: TRBD2; clone_size: -; v_call: TRBV6-1; cdr3_aa: CASSDRLAGGTASDTQYF; cdr3_nt: TGTGCCAGCAGTGACCGACTAGCGGGAGGGACCGCTTCAGATACGCAGTATTTT
j_call: TRBJ2-4; d_call: TRBD2; clone_size: -; v_call: TRBV13; cdr3_aa: CASSHTKLSGSYIQYF; cdr3_nt: TGTGCCAGCAGCCACACTAAACTTAGCGGGAGTTACATTCAGTACTTC
j_call: TRBJ2-1; d_call: -; clone_size: -; v_call: TRBV11-2; cdr3_aa: CASSLGLNNEQFF; cdr3_nt: TGTGCCAGCAGCTTAGGGCTTAACAATGAGCAGTTCTTC
j_call: TRBJ2-1; d_call: -; clone_size: -; v_call: TRBV5-4; cdr3_aa: CASSYYAEGNEQFF; cdr3_nt: TGTGCCAGCAGCTACTACGCGGAGGGGAATGAGCAGTTCTTC
j_call: TRBJ1-3; d_call: -; clone_size: -; v_call: TRBV28; cdr3_aa: CASTPQSSSGNTIYF; cdr3_nt: TGTGCCAGCACCCCCCAGTCTAGCTCTGGAAACACCATATATTTT
j_call: TRBJ2-7; d_call: -; clone_size: -; v_call: TRBV5-6; cdr3_aa: CASSLVSSDPNREQYF; cdr3_nt: TGTGCCAGCAGCTTGGTCTCTAGCGACCCCAATCGCGAGCAGTACTTC
j_call: TRBJ1-6; d_call: -; clone_size: -; v_call: TRBV9; cdr3_aa: CASSVGGSGNSPLHF; cdr3_nt: TGTGCCAGCAGCGTGGGGGGGTCGGGTAATTCACCCCTCCACTTT
j_call: TRBJ2-7; d_call: -; clone_size: -; v_call: TRBV7-2; cdr3_aa: CASSFNRDISYEQYF; cdr3_nt: TGTGCCAGCAGCTTCAACCGGGACATCTCCTACGAGCAGTACTTC
j_call: TRBJ1-3; d_call: -; clone_size: -; v_call: TRBV29-1; cdr3_aa: CSAEVQLGNTIYF; cdr3_nt: TGCAGCGCCGAAGTACAGCTCGGAAACACCATATATTTT
j_call: TRBJ2-1; d_call: -; clone_size: -; v_call: TRBV7-9; cdr3_aa: CASSPPQRVDNEQFF; cdr3_nt: TGTGCCAGCAGCCCGCCTCAGAGGGTAGACAATGAGCAGTTCTTC
j_call: TRBJ2-5; d_call: TRBD1; clone_size: -; v_call: TRBV28; cdr3_aa: CASRGTGQETQYF; cdr3_nt: TGTGCCAGCAGGGGGACAGGGCAAGAGACCCAGTACTTC
j_call: TRBJ2-3; d_call: TRBD1; clone_size: -; v_call: TRBV5-4; cdr3_aa: CASSSPGQGGADTQYF; cdr3_nt: TGTGCCAGCAGCTCGCCGGGACAGGGGGGCGCAGATACGCAGTATTTT
j_call: TRBJ1-4; d_call: -; clone_size: -; v_call: TRBV7-2; cdr3_aa: CASSLVGPEKLFF; cdr3_nt: TGTGCCAGCAGCTTAGTTGGGCCGGAAAAACTGTTTTTT
j_call: TRBJ2-2; d_call: -; clone_size: -; v_call: TRBV13; cdr3_aa: CASSLGDRPNTGELFF; cdr3_nt: TGTGCCAGCAGCTTAGGCGACAGGCCGAACACCGGGGAGCTGTTTTTT
j_call: TRBJ2-7; d_call: TRBD2; clone_size: -; v_call: TRBV9; cdr3_aa: CASSVAPSGVYEQYF; cdr3_nt: TGTGCCAGCAGCGTAGCGCCTAGCGGGGTTTACGAGCAGTACTTC
j_call: TRBJ1-3; d_call: -; clone_size: few; v_call: TRBV9; cdr3_aa: CASSVPGAGNTIYF; cdr3_nt: TGTGCCAGCAGCGTACCCGGGGCTGGAAACACCATATATTTT
j_call: TRBJ2-7; d_call: TRBD2; clone_size: -; v_call: TRBV4-1; cdr3_aa: CASSQVFGTSGSYEQYF; cdr3_nt: TGCGCCAGCAGCCAAGTCTTCGGGACTAGCGGTTCCTACGAGCAGTACTTC
j_call: TRBJ2-1; d_call: -; clone_size: -; v_call: TRBV7-2; cdr3_aa: CASSLQFLVREQFF; cdr3_nt: TGTGCCAGCAGCTTACAATTCCTAGTCCGTGAGCAGTTCTTC
j_call: TRBJ2-7; d_call: -; clone_size: -; v_call: TRBV7-9; cdr3_aa: CASSLVVAGAYEQYF; cdr3_nt: TGTGCCAGCAGCTTAGTTGTGGCAGGGGCCTACGAGCAGTACTTC
j_call: TRBJ1-3; d_call: TRBD1; clone_size: -; v_call: TRBV11-2; cdr3_aa: CASSLDRISGNTIYF; cdr3_nt: TGTGCCAGCAGCTTGGACAGGATCTCTGGAAACACCATATATTTT
j_call: TRBJ2-5; d_call: TRBD1; clone_size: few; v_call: TRBV7-2; cdr3_aa: CASKGTGVETQYF; cdr3_nt: TGTGCCAGCAAGGGGACAGGGGTGGAGACCCAGTACTTC
j_call: TRBJ2-7; d_call: TRBD2; clone_size: once; v_call: TRBV18; cdr3_aa: CASTGLAGEVSGEQYF; cdr3_nt: TGTGCCAGCACGGGACTAGCGGGAGAAGTATCTGGCGAGCAGTACTTC
j_call: TRBJ2-5; d_call: TRBD2; clone_size: -; v_call: TRBV27; cdr3_aa: CASSPWTSLETQYF; cdr3_nt: TGTGCCAGCAGTCCGTGGACTAGCCTGGAGACCCAGTACTTC
j_call: TRBJ1-2; d_call: TRBD1; clone_size: -; v_call: TRBV9; cdr3_aa: CASSGDSDYGYTF; cdr3_nt: TGTGCCAGCAGCGGGGACAGTGACTATGGCTACACCTTC
j_call: TRBJ2-1; d_call: TRBD2; clone_size: -; v_call: TRBV4-3; cdr3_aa: CASSRLDGAGGGSDEQFF; cdr3_nt: TGCGCCAGCAGCCGGTTAGATGGAGCGGGAGGGGGTAGCGATGAGCAGTTCTTC
j_call: TRBJ2-5; d_call: -; clone_size: -; v_call: TRBV6-6; cdr3_aa: CASEGDEETQYF; cdr3_nt: TGTGCCAGTGAGGGTGATGAAGAGACCCAGTACTTC
j_call: TRBJ2-7; d_call: -; clone_size: -; v_call: TRBV27; cdr3_aa: CASSPPPFVERGLAYEQYF; cdr3_nt: TGTGCCAGCAGTCCCCCCCCGTTCGTCGAGAGGGGGTTAGCCTACGAGCAGTACTTC
j_call: TRBJ1-2; d_call: -; clone_size: -; v_call: TRBV7-2; cdr3_aa: CASSSTIFVAAGGYTF; cdr3_nt: TGTGCCAGCAGCTCAACCATATTTGTAGCTGCTGGGGGCTACACCTTC
j_call: TRBJ1-1; d_call: TRBD1; clone_size: -; v_call: TRBV19; cdr3_aa: CASSFGQDGAFF; cdr3_nt: TGTGCCAGTAGTTTTGGACAGGACGGGGCTTTCTTT
j_call: TRBJ2-3; d_call: -; clone_size: -; v_call: TRBV12-5; cdr3_aa: CASGFLDYSTDTQYF; cdr3_nt: TGTGCTAGTGGTTTCCTGGACTATAGCACAGATACGCAGTATTTT
j_call: TRBJ1-5; d_call: TRBD1; clone_size: -; v_call: TRBV30; cdr3_aa: CAWSGGTGALSNQPQHF; cdr3_nt: TGTGCCTGGAGTGGGGGGACAGGGGCTTTAAGCAATCAGCCCCAGCATTTT
j_call: TRBJ1-4; d_call: -; clone_size: -; v_call: TRBV13; cdr3_aa: CASSLLSGGEKLFF; cdr3_nt: TGTGCCAGCAGCTTACTCTCCGGGGGGGAAAAACTGTTTTTT
j_call: TRBJ1-1; d_call: TRBD1; clone_size: -; v_call: TRBV10-3; cdr3_aa: CAIRGTVLMNTEAFF; cdr3_nt: TGTGCCATCAGAGGGACAGTTTTAATGAACACTGAAGCTTTCTTT
j_call: TRBJ2-3; d_call: -; clone_size: -; v_call: TRBV11-2; cdr3_aa: CASSLSAFTDTQYF; cdr3_nt: TGTGCCAGCAGCCTAAGTGCGTTCACAGATACGCAGTATTTT
j_call: TRBJ2-7; d_call: -; clone_size: -; v_call: TRBV18; cdr3_aa: CASSHPTGQGYEQYF; cdr3_nt: TGTGCCAGCTCACACCCCACCGGGCAGGGCTACGAGCAGTACTTC
j_call: TRBJ2-5; d_call: -; clone_size: -; v_call: TRBV5-1; cdr3_aa: CASSLHSQETQYF; cdr3_nt: TGCGCCAGCAGCTTGCACAGCCAAGAGACCCAGTACTTC
j_call: TRBJ2-3; d_call: -; clone_size: -; v_call: TRBV6-1; cdr3_aa: CASSVTYSSTDTQYF; cdr3_nt: TGTGCCAGCAGTGTTACTTACTCTAGCACAGATACGCAGTATTTT
j_call: TRBJ1-1; d_call: TRBD1; clone_size: -; v_call: TRBV2; cdr3_aa: CASRARDSSDTEAFF; cdr3_nt: TGTGCCAGCAGGGCCCGGGACAGCTCAGACACTGAAGCTTTCTTT
j_call: TRBJ2-1; d_call: -; clone_size: -; v_call: TRBV21-1; cdr3_aa: CASSNEGDRAQHLYNEQFF; cdr3_nt: TGTGCCAGCAGCAATGAGGGGGACAGGGCCCAACACCTCTACAATGAGCAGTTCTTC
j_call: TRBJ2-7; d_call: -; clone_size: -; v_call: TRBV18; cdr3_aa: CASSPNSYSYEQYF; cdr3_nt: TGTGCCAGCTCACCGAACTCCTACTCCTACGAGCAGTACTTC
j_call: TRBJ1-1; d_call: -; clone_size: once; v_call: TRBV5-1; cdr3_aa: CASSPRERVNTEAFF; cdr3_nt: TGCGCCAGCAGCCCCAGGGAAAGGGTTAACACTGAAGCTTTCTTT
j_call: TRBJ1-6; d_call: -; clone_size: -; v_call: TRBV27; cdr3_aa: CASSFGSSYNSPLHF; cdr3_nt: TGTGCCAGCAGTTTTGGTAGCTCCTATAATTCACCCCTCCACTTT